This is a list of T cell receptor beta chains from one sample in a study of brain T cells in children with intractable seizures. Assay used: immunoSEQ multiplex PCR; TCRdb lists only in-frame clones, some missing. Here the sample spans 62,000 or so clones, 90% to 97% being singletons. The starting material was peripheral blood, obtained at surgery. Receptors were obtained from a boy less than two years old with focal cortical dysplasia and intractable seizures. CDR3s include the opening cysteine and the closing phenylalanine or tryptophan. The order of the fields is CDR3 protein, CDR3 DNA, clone size, J gene, V gene, D gene. The D gene is left open where the match is weak. Clone size, where shown, is once, few, many, or a class for clones that have expanded.

cdr3_aa: CASSQDRGSWETQYF; cdr3_nt: TGTGCCAGCAGCCAAGATCGCGGTTCCTGGGAAACGCAGTATTTT; clone_size: -; j_call: TRBJ2-3; v_call: TRBV4-2; d_call: -
cdr3_aa: CASSEGTSGRVYNEQFF; cdr3_nt: TGTGCCAGCAGTGAAGGGACTAGCGGGAGGGTGTACAATGAGCAGTTCTTC; clone_size: -; j_call: TRBJ2-1; v_call: TRBV2; d_call: TRBD2
cdr3_aa: CASSLTGSGYTF; cdr3_nt: TGTGCCAGCAGCCTGACAGGGTCCGGCTACACCTTC; clone_size: once; j_call: TRBJ1-2; v_call: TRBV6-5; d_call: TRBD1
cdr3_aa: CAIRPVSGANVLTF; cdr3_nt: TGTGCCATCCGGCCCGTCTCTGGGGCCAACGTCCTGACTTTC; clone_size: -; j_call: TRBJ2-6; v_call: TRBV10-3; d_call: -
cdr3_aa: CASSEPTSGGDTDTQYF; cdr3_nt: TGTGCCAGCAGCGAACCGACTAGCGGGGGAGACACAGATACGCAGTATTTT; clone_size: -; j_call: TRBJ2-3; v_call: TRBV9; d_call: TRBD2
cdr3_aa: CASRYTGTSGTYNEQFF; cdr3_nt: TGTGCCAGCAGATACACCGGGACTAGCGGAACCTACAATGAGCAGTTCTTC; clone_size: -; j_call: TRBJ2-1; v_call: TRBV14; d_call: TRBD2
cdr3_aa: CASSLTTPTGVNGYTF; cdr3_nt: TGTGCCAGCAGCCTAACTACTCCGACAGGGGTGAATGGCTACACCTTC; clone_size: -; j_call: TRBJ1-2; v_call: TRBV7-9; d_call: TRBD1
cdr3_aa: CASSLDQVNNEQFF; cdr3_nt: TGTGCCAGCAGCTTGGATCAGGTAAACAATGAGCAGTTCTTC; clone_size: -; j_call: TRBJ2-1; v_call: TRBV5-4; d_call: -
cdr3_aa: CASSGPNTGELFF; cdr3_nt: TGTGCCAGCAGCGGGCCGAACACCGGGGAGCTGTTTTTT; clone_size: -; j_call: TRBJ2-2; v_call: TRBV28; d_call: -
cdr3_aa: CASTGPSTDTQYF; cdr3_nt: TGTGCCAGTACAGGACCTAGCACAGATACGCAGTATTTT; clone_size: -; j_call: TRBJ2-3; v_call: TRBV19; d_call: -
cdr3_aa: CASSAERGATNEQFF; cdr3_nt: TGTGCCAGCAGCGCAGAGCGGGGGGCGACTAATGAGCAGTTCTTC; clone_size: -; j_call: TRBJ2-1; v_call: TRBV9; d_call: TRBD2
cdr3_aa: CASSMHRASNTGELFF; cdr3_nt: TGTGCCAGCAGCATGCACAGGGCCTCGAACACCGGGGAGCTGTTTTTT; clone_size: -; j_call: TRBJ2-2; v_call: TRBV5-8; d_call: -
cdr3_aa: CASSGDRVSYEQYF; cdr3_nt: TGTGCCAGCAGCGGGGACAGGGTCAGCTACGAGCAGTACTTC; clone_size: -; j_call: TRBJ2-7; v_call: TRBV2; d_call: TRBD1
cdr3_aa: CSALPATNEKLFF; cdr3_nt: TGCAGCGCCCTCCCTGCAACTAATGAAAAACTGTTTTTT; clone_size: -; j_call: TRBJ1-4; v_call: TRBV29-1; d_call: -
cdr3_aa: CASSLTVRAYEQYF; cdr3_nt: TGTGCCAGCAGCCTCACGGTTAGGGCCTACGAGCAGTACTTC; clone_size: -; j_call: TRBJ2-7; v_call: TRBV7-9; d_call: -